Following are 25 T cell receptor beta chains from one sample sequenced in a study of tumor-infiltrating lymphocytes in primary liver carcinoma. Researchers drew blood RNA from unsorted whole blood and extracted germline DNA as well. A constant-region primer served to make TCR beta cDNA from roughly 480 ng total RNA. Libraries covering TCR beta were generated through three nested multiplex PCR rounds (using a slightly modified ARM-PCR). The opening two PCR rounds, around 11 cycles each, paired TRBV1-TRBV30 forward primers with a C-beta reverse primer. A single record per CDR3 protein comes from TCRdb applying MiXCR to the multiplex PCR reads. The table has under 200,000 distinct CDR3 sequences, less than 75% seen once; the top ten hold 7% to 8.5%. What was sequenced was peripheral blood. The receptors originated from a woman in her fifties or sixties with primary liver carcinoma and hepatitis B virus infection.

As concerns this clonotype: This likely comes from a read error, as the CDR3 has no conserved phenylalanine or tryptophan at its end. The chain uses TRBV12-3 or TRBV12-4 and TRBJ2-4, with 9 positions matching TRBD1. CDR3 length equals 15 residues. CDR3: CAISLRGQGSGIQYL. The CDR3 nucleotides are TGTGCCATCAGTTTACGCGGACAGGGGTCAGGCATTCAGTACTTG.

Of note for this clonotype: The junction departs from the called germline gene at one end, perhaps through a read error. V usage is TRBV12-3 or TRBV12-4 and J usage is TRBJ2-7; D is undetermined. The length of the CDR3 is 14 residues. DNA for the CDR3: TGTGCCAGTATCAGCGACGCCGGCTCCTACGAACAGTACTTC. Protein: CASISDAGSYEQYF.

About this clonotype: A read error may produce the germline difference seen at one junction end. The rearrangement uses TRBV11-2 and TRBJ2-2; 11 nucleotides align to TRBD2. Germline CDR1 is SGHAT and CDR2 is FQNNGV. This CDR3 has 16 residues. The CDR3 nucleotides are TGTGCTAGCAGCCTTAGCGGGAGGGCCCACACCGAGGAGCTGTTTTTC. Its translation: CASSLSGRAHTEELFF.

The chain links TRBV24-1 to TRBJ2-1; 7 bases map to TRBD2. The CDR3 has 16 amino acids. In germline, CDR1 is KGHDR, CDR2 SFDVKD. Trimming removed 4 bases from V and 10 bases from J; junction bases left unmatched: 15. The CDR3 DNA is TGTGCCACCAGTGAGTTTAGCGGGTCTGGATTTGCAGAGCAGTTCTTC. Translating it yields CATSEFSGSGFAEQFF.

Turning to this clonotype: A junction end diverges from the germline sequence, so it may reflect a read error. This chain connects TRBV12-3 or TRBV12-4 to TRBJ2-2; 7 bases agree with TRBD2. This CDR3 is built from 15 residues. This chain's CDR3 is CASSWQGKNSGKLFF. The CDR3 nucleotides are TGTGCCAGCAGTTGGCAAGGGAAGAACAGCGGGAAGCTGTTTTTT.

The chain carries TRBV10-3 and TRBJ2-3, with 13 bases aligning to TRBD2. Germline values: CDR1 ENHRY, CDR2 SYGVKD. Trimming cost V 2 bases and J 3 bases; bases outside gene matches: 5. The CDR3 extends over 17 amino acids. The CDR3 sequence is CAISEPGLAGATDTQYF. The DNA of the CDR3 is TGTGCCATCAGTGAGCCAGGACTAGCGGGAGCGACAGATACGCAGTATTTT.

At least ten counts were recorded for this clonotype. The rearrangement links TRBV12-3 or TRBV12-4 to TRBJ2-3; 14 bases map to TRBD2. Unmatched junction bases numbered 10, after V lost 6 bases and J lost 8 bases. The CDR3 is 16 residues long. The CDR3 region has the DNA TGTGCCAGCAGCACAGGGACTAGCGGGAGTTTGGTTACGCAGTATTTT. Protein: CASSTGTSGSLVTQYF.

As concerns this clonotype: A much larger clone lies a single base off, so this may be a read error. V gene TRBV6-2 or TRBV6-3 combines with J gene TRBJ2-5; TRBD2 matches 8 bases. This CDR3 region has 13 residues. Germline CDR1 and CDR2: MNHEY and SVGEGT. CDR3 DNA: TGTGTCAGCAGCCGAGCGGGAGCAGAGACCCAGTACTTC. Translated: CVSSRAGAETQYF.

A remark on this clonotype: One end of the junction fails to match germline, which may point to a read error. The J gene is TRBJ2-3, the V gene TRBV11-2, with TRBD1 matching 8 bases. The CDR3 has 15 amino acids. The germline V gene encodes CDR1 SGHAT and CDR2 FQNNGV. In DNA form, the CDR3 reads TGTGCCAGCGGCTTAAACAGGGGGATCACAGATACGCAGTATTTT. It specifies CASGLNRGITDTQYF.

This clonotype was seen repeatedly, ten times or more. In DNA form, the CDR3 reads TGTGCCAGCAGCATAAGGACAGGAATGTACGAGCAGTACTTC. Encoded protein: CASSIRTGMYEQYF. The V call is TRBV5-4, the J call TRBJ2-7; 7 bases match TRBD1. The CDR3 sequence is 14 residues long. Germline V gene lookup returns CDR1 SGHNT and CDR2 YYREEE (reference sequence). After removal of 4 bases from V and 4 bases from J, the junction contained 8 bases not matched to a gene. Full variable domain (missing parts from reference TRBV5-4 and TRBJ2-7): ETGVTQSPTHLIKTRGQQVTLRCSSQSGHNTVSWYQQALGQGPQFIFQYYREEENGRGNFPPRFSGLQFPNYSSELNVNALELDDSALYLCASSIRTGMYEQYFGPGTRLTVT.

V and J are TRBV7-3 and TRBJ2-1; D gene uncertain. The CDR3 contains 13 residues. Germline V gene sequence: CDR1 SGHTA, CDR2 FQGTGA. The germline V and J ends were trimmed by 5 bases and 8 bases, with 13 bases remaining between them. The chain's CDR3 is CASSPTVVHEQFF. The CDR3 DNA follows: TGTGCCAGCAGCCCCACAGTCGTCCATGAGCAGTTCTTC.

V usage is TRBV10-3 and J usage is TRBJ2-7; tentatively, D is TRBD2 (6 bases). From germline, CDR1 is ENHRY and CDR2 SYGVKD. Between the trimmed V and J ends, which lost 10 bases and 7 bases, there was a span of 23 bases. This CDR3 spans 14 amino acids. CDR3 bases: TGTGCCACCCCGGGCCAGATACCGGGAGAAGAGCAGTACTTC. Translation gives CATPGQIPGEEQYF.

Note on this clonotype: At one end, the junction sequence differs from germline, possibly due to a read error. The J gene is TRBJ2-5, the V gene TRBV2, with 9 bases matching TRBD2. CDR1 SNHLY and CDR2 FYNNEI come from the germline V gene. The CDR3 runs to 15 residues. This CDR3 is CASSELAGQGVTQYF. CDR3 DNA: TGTGCCAGCAGTGAGCTAGCGGGACAAGGAGTGACCCAGTACTTT. Based on the CDR3 plus reference TRBV2 and TRBJ2-5, the full variable domain is EPEVTQTPSHQVTQMGQEVILRCVPISNHLYFYWYRQILGQKVEFLVSFYNNEISEKSEIFDDQFSVERPDGSNFTLKIRSTKLEDSAMYFCASSELAGQGVTQYFGPGTRLLVL.

Ten or more counts support this clonotype. V usage is TRBV5-6 and J usage is TRBJ2-1; D is ambiguous. CDR1 is SGHDT, CDR2 YYEEEE, per germline. Trimming shortened V by 3 bases and J by 3 bases, and 4 bases separated the two germline ends. The CDR3 spans 12 residues. The CDR3 coding sequence is TGTGCCAGCAGCTGGGACTACAATGAGCAGTTCTTC. Protein: CASSWDYNEQFF. The complete variable domain, with remaining parts taken from reference TRBV5-6 and TRBJ2-1, reads DAGVTQSPTHLIKTRGQQVTLRCSPKSGHDTVSWYQQALGQGPQFIFQYYEEEERQRGNFPDRFSGHQFPNYSSELNVNALLLGDSALYLCASSWDYNEQFFGPGTRLTVL.

The V gene is TRBV12-3 or TRBV12-4, the J gene TRBJ2-6; TRBD1 matches at 8 bases. The CDR3 length is 19 residues. Germline trimming cut 6 bases from V and 4 bases from J; bases unmatched to any gene: 17. The CDR3 region has the DNA TGTGCCAGCAGCACCCGGCGGGACAGGTTATTATACGGGGCCAACGTCCTGACTTTC. Protein product: CASSTRRDRLLYGANVLTF.

Regarding this clonotype: The junction and the germline gene differ at one end; a read error may be behind it. The chain carries TRBV12-3 or TRBV12-4 and TRBJ1-1; D not resolved. This CDR3 contains 15 residues. This CDR3 is CASSWRARGNTEALF. The CDR3 DNA reads as TGTGCCAGCAGTTGGAGGGCGCGAGGGAACACTGAAGCTCTCTTT.

Of note for this clonotype: With a much larger clone just one base away, this may be a read error. The genes are TRBV6-2 or TRBV6-3 and TRBJ2-7; 9 bases fit TRBD2. The CDR3 is made up of 16 amino acids. The V and J ends lost 7 bases and 0 bases, in that order; junction bases with no gene match: 10. The V gene's germline CDR1 is MNHEY and CDR2 SVGEGT. The DNA for the CDR3 is TGTGCCAGCACCAAGAAACCTAGCGGGATCTCCTACGAGCAGTACTTC. This sequence encodes CASTKKPSGISYEQYF.

This clonotype was recorded at least ten times. The chain recombines TRBV29-1 with TRBJ2-5; unclear D gene. The CDR3 is 13 residues long. The V end lost 4 bases, the J end lost 1 base, and 10 bases lay between the germline ends. The germline V gene has CDR1 SQVTM and CDR2 ANQGSEA. Here the CDR3 reads CSVAGSGQETQYF. The CDR3 DNA follows: TGCAGCGTTGCAGGATCGGGCCAAGAGACCCAGTACTTC.

In its sample, this clonotype was seen many times. CDR3 loop: CASSGRLVGNEQYF. The CDR3 coding sequence is TGTGCCAGCAGCGGAAGACTAGTCGGTAACGAGCAGTACTTC. The chain employs TRBV13 and TRBJ2-7; D might be TRBD2 (6 bases). The V gene lost 5 bases and the J gene lost 5 bases, with 16 bases spanning the gap. This CDR3 comprises 14 residues. The germline CDR1 and CDR2 sequences are PRHDT and FYEKMQ (reference sequence).

This clonotype came up many times. V is TRBV5-5 and J is TRBJ1-6, with D unclear. Between the trimmed V and J ends, which lost 1 base and 0 bases, there was a span of 8 bases. The CDR3 spans 16 residues. Germline CDR1 SGHKS, CDR2 YYEKEE (reference sequence). The CDR3, as DNA: TGTGCCAGCAGCTTGTTAGGGAGCTCCTATAATTCACCCCTCCACTTT. The encoded protein is CASSLLGSSYNSPLHF.

The chain recombines TRBV11-2 with TRBJ1-2; 8 bases line up with TRBD1. The CDR3 is 13 amino acids. With V trimmed by 5 bases and J by 6 bases, 5 bases remained unmatched. The germline gives CDR1 SGHAT, CDR2 FQNNGV. This CDR3 is CASSVSGGNGYTF. DNA for the CDR3: TGTGCCAGCAGCGTGTCAGGGGGCAATGGCTACACCTTC.

Of note for this clonotype: A much larger clone sits a single nucleotide away, making a read error possible. The V and J genes are TRBV6-6 and TRBJ1-2, with 7 bases fitting TRBD1. This CDR3 contains 14 residues. The germline V gene has CDR1 MNHNY and CDR2 SVGAGI (reference sequence). The CDR3 nucleotides are TGTGTCAGCAGCCCCGGGACAGCTACCTATGGCTACACCTTC. This translates into CVSSPGTATYGYTF.

This clonotype was seen a few times. The CDR3 DNA is TGCGCCAGCAGCTTGGAACTAGCGGGAGTTGGCACAGATACGCAGTATTTT. Its protein is CASSLELAGVGTDTQYF. J is TRBJ2-3 and V is TRBV5-1; 11 bases fit TRBD2. The ends lost 0 bases at V and 1 base at J; junction bases unmatched: 4. Germline assignment: CDR1 SGHRS and CDR2 YFSETQ. The CDR3 has 17 residues. The full variable domain, in which reference TRBV5-1 and TRBJ2-3 provide the parts outside the CDR3, is KAGVTQTPRYLIKTRGQQVTLSCSPISGHRSVSWYQQTPGQGLQFLFEYFSETQRNKGNFPGRFSGRQFSNSRSEMNVSTLELGDSALYLCASSLELAGVGTDTQYFGPGTRLTVL.

The chain couples TRBV11-2 to TRBJ2-7; TRBD2 agrees at 15 bases. Germline V lookup: CDR1 SGHAT, CDR2 FQNNGV. This CDR3 is 18 amino acids long. The CDR3 nucleotides are TGTATCAGCAGCCCCTGGGGGACTAGCGGGGGGAGGTCCTACGAGCAGTACTTC. This translates into CISSPWGTSGGRSYEQYF.

This clonotype has ten or more counts. V usage is TRBV29-1 and J usage is TRBJ2-5; D call uncertain. The CDR3 consists of 12 residues. V lost 4 bases to trimming and J lost 1 base, with 7 bases between them. The germline V gene has CDR1 SQVTM and CDR2 ANQGSEA. The CDR3: CSVVRAQETQYF. CDR3 coding DNA: TGCAGCGTTGTCCGGGCCCAAGAGACCCAGTACTTC.